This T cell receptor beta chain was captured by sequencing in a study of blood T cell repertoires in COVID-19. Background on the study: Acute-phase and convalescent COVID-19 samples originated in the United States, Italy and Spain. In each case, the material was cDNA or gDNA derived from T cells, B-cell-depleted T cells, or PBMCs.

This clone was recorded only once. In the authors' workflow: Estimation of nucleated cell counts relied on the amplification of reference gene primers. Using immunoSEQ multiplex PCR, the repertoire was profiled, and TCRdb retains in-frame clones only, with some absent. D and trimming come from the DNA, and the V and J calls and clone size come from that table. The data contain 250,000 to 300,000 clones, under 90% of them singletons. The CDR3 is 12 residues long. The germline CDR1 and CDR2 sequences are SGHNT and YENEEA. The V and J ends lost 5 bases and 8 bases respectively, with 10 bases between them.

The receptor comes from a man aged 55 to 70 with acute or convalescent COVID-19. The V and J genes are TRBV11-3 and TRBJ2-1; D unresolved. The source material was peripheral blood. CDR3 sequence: CASSAVSDEQFF. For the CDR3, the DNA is TGTGCCAGCAGCGCGGTCTCCGATGAGCAGTTCTTC. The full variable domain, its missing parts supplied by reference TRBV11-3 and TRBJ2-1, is EAGVVQSPRYKIIEKKQPVAFWCNPISGHNTLYWYLQNLGQGPELLIRYENEEAVDDSQLPKDRFSAERLKGVDSTLKIQPAELGDSAVYLCASSAVSDEQFFGPGTRLTVL.